Listed here are 6 T cell receptor beta chains from one sample, sequenced in a study of shared clonotypes between healthy human individuals. Cells designated naive CD8 were CD45RO-negative and were positively selected for CCR7, with terminally differentiated effector memory CD45RA+ cells excluded. Clones were read by immunoSEQ multiplex PCR, and TCRdb kept only the in-frame ones, dropping some. The sample has about 2.2 million clones, over 85% seen once. The sequenced material came from naive CD8+ T cells from PBMCs. The receptors derive from a man aged 18 to 29 in good health. Some clones in this sample may be carry-over from other donors' samples.

This chain joins TRBV10-3 and TRBJ2-3, with D unclear. CDR3 length equals 12 residues. Germline V gives CDR1 ENHRY, CDR2 SYGVKD. The V end lost 0 bases, the J end lost 10 bases, and 8 bases lay between the germline ends. The CDR3 spells CAISESYSAQYF. In DNA form, the CDR3 reads TGTGCCATCAGTGAGTCGTACTCCGCGCAGTATTTT.

The chain carries TRBV6-5 and TRBJ2-7; 11 bases are shared with TRBD1. Germline values: CDR1 MNHEY, CDR2 SVGAGI. The length of the CDR3 is 15 residues. The J segment lost 2 bases and the V segment lost 6 bases, leaving 6 bases of the junction unmatched. The CDR3 coding sequence is TGTGCCAGCAGCTCGGGACAGGGGGTCCCCTACGAGCAGTACTTC. Protein product: CASSSGQGVPYEQYF.

This chain uses TRBV9 with TRBJ2-7; 11 bases map to TRBD2. The germline V gene encodes CDR1 SGDLS and CDR2 YYNGEE. The V gene end was trimmed by 0 bases and the J gene end by 5 bases; junction bases not matched to a gene: 7. The CDR3 covers 16 residues. In DNA, the CDR3 is TGTGCCAGCAGCGTAGGTGTACTAGCGGGAGCCCACGAGCAGTACTTC. Residues: CASSVGVLAGAHEQYF.

The rearrangement uses TRBV7-2 and TRBJ2-7, with TRBD1 matching over 7 bases. The CDR3 spans 15 residues. The V gene end was trimmed by 1 base and the J gene end by 3 bases; junction bases not matched to a gene: 6. CDR1 and CDR2 (germline): SGHTA, FQGNSA. The CDR3 DNA sequence: TGTGCCAGCAGCTTAGATTATGGGACAGTCTACGAGCAGTACTTC. As protein: CASSLDYGTVYEQYF.

About this clone itself: Other nucleotide sequences in the sample specify the same CDR3. CDR3 sequence reads: CASSLGVAGYNEQFF. The DNA of the CDR3 is TGTGCCAGCAGCTTAGGAGTAGCGGGCTACAATGAGCAGTTCTTC. The genes are TRBV13 and TRBJ2-1; 7 bases align to TRBD2. The germline CDR1 and CDR2 sequences are PRHDT and FYEKMQ (reference sequence). The CDR3 is 15 residues long. V was pared by 0 bases and J by 3 bases, with 2 bases of the junction left unmatched.

This clone was recorded once. The rearrangement joins TRBV14 to TRBJ1-5, with a weak D call TRBD1 (5 bases). Germline V CDR1 and CDR2: SGHDN, FVKESK. V was pared by 4 bases and J by 7 bases, with 8 bases between. The CDR3 is made up of 12 amino acids. DNA for the CDR3: TGTGCCAGCAGCCTCTGGGGGCAGCCCCAGCATTTT. The encoded protein is CASSLWGQPQHF.